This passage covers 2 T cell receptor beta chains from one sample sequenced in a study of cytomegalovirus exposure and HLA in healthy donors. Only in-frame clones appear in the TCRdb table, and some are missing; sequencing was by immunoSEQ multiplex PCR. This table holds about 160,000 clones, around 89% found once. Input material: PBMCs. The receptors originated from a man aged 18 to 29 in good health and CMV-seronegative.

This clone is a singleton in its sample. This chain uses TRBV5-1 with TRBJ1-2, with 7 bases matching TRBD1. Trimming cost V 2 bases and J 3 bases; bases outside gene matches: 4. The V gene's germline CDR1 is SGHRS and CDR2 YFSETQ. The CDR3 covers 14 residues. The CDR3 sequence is CASSLQGIDYGYTF. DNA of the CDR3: TGCGCCAGCAGCTTACAGGGGATTGACTATGGCTACACCTTC.

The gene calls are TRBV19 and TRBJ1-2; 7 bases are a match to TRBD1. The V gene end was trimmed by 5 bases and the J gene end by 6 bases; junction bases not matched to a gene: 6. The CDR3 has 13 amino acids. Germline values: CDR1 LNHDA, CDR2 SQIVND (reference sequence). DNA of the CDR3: TGTGCCAGTAGTCGGCAGGGGGATCATGGCTACACCTTC. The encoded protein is CASSRQGDHGYTF. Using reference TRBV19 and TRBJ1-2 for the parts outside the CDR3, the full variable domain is DGGITQSPKYLFRKEGQNVTLSCEQNLNHDAMYWYRQDPGQGLRLIYYSQIVNDFQKGDIAEGYSVSREKKESFPLTVTSAQKNPTAFYLCASSRQGDHGYTFGSGTRLTVV.